The following is a TCR beta chain sequence with its context. Clones were sequenced by immunoSEQ multiplex PCR, and TCRdb holds only the in-frame ones, with some missing. There are about 470,000 clones in the sample; 70% to 80% occur only once, and over 10% lies in the top ten. The data were obtained in a study of shared clonotypes between healthy human individuals. This CDR3 comprises 15 residues. Germline V gene sequence: CDR1 MDHEN, CDR2 SYDVKM. The germline V and J ends were trimmed by 1 base and 1 base, with 7 bases remaining between them. The sample comprised PBMCs. The J gene is TRBJ1-4, the V gene TRBV28, with D uncertain. The source of this sequence is a woman aged 40 to 49 in good health. Some clones in this sample may be carry-over from other donors' samples. This CDR3 reads CASSLSAITNEKLFF. The CDR3 nucleotides are TGTGCCAGCAGTTTATCGGCAATAACTAATGAAAAACTGTTTTTT.